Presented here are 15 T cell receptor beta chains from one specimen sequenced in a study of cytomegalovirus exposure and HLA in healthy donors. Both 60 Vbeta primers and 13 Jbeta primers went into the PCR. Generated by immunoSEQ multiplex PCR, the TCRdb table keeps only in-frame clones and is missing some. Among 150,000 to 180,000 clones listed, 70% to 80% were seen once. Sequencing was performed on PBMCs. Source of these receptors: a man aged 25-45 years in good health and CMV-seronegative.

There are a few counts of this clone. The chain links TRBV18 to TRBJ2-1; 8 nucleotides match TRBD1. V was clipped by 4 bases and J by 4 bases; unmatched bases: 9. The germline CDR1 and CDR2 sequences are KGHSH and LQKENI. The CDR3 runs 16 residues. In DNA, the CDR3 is TGTGCCAGCTCACGCGGGACAGGCCAATCTTACAATGAGCAGTTCTTC. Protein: CASSRGTGQSYNEQFF.

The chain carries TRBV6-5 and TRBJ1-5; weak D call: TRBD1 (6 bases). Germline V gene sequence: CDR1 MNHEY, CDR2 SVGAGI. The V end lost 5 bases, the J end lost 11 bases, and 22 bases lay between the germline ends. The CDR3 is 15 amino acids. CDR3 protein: CASSPSGQPVLTQHF. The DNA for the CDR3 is TGTGCCAGCAGTCCCAGTGGACAGCCCGTCCTGACCCAGCATTTT.

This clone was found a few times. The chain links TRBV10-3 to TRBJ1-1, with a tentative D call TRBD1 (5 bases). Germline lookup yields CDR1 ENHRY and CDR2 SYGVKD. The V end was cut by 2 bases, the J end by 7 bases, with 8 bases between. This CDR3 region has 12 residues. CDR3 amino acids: CAISEMGGEAFF. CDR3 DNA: TGTGCCATCAGTGAGATGGGGGGTGAAGCTTTCTTT.

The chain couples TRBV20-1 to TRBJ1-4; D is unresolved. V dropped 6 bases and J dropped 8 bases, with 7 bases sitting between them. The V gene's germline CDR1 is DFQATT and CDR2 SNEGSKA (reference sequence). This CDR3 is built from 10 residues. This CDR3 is CSATREKLFF. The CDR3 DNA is TGCAGTGCCACGCGAGAAAAACTGTTTTTT.

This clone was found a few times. The CDR3 loop reads CASSLAEYSNQPQHF. CDR3 DNA: TGTGCCAGCAGTTTGGCCGAATATAGCAATCAGCCCCAGCATTTT. The chain couples TRBV27 to TRBJ1-5, with no clear D. CDR3 size: 15 residues. V was shortened by 3 bases and J by 0 bases, with 9 bases between the two germline ends. CDR1 MNHEY and CDR2 SMNVEV come from the germline V gene (reference sequence).

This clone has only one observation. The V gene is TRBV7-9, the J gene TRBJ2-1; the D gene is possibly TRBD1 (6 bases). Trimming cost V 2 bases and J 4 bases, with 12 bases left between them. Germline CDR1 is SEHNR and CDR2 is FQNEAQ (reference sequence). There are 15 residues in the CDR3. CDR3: CASSLRTDFYNEQFF. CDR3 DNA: TGTGCCAGCAGCTTAAGGACAGACTTTTACAATGAGCAGTTCTTC.

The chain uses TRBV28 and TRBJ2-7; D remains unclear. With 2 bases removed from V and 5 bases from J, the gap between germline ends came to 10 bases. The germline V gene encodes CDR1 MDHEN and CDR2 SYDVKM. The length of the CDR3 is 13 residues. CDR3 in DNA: TGTGCCAGCAGTTTAGGCCACCTTCACGAGCAGTACTTC. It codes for CASSLGHLHEQYF.

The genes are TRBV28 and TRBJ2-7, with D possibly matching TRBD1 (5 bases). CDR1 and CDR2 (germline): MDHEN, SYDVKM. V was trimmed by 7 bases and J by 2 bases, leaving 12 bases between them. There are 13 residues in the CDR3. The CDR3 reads CASTSRTTYEQYF. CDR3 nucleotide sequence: TGTGCCAGCACCTCCCGGACAACCTACGAGCAGTACTTC.

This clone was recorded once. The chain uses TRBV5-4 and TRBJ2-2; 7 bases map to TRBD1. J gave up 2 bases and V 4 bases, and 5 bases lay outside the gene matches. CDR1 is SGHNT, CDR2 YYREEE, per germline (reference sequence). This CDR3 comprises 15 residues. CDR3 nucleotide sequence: TGTGCCAGCAGCCCCCGGACAGGAAACACCGGGGAGCTGTTTTTT. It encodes CASSPRTGNTGELFF. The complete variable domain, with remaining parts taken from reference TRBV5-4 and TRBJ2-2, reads ETGVTQSPTHLIKTRGQQVTLRCSSQSGHNTVSWYQQALGQGPQFIFQYYREEENGRGNFPPRFSGLQFPNYSSELNVNALELDDSALYLCASSPRTGNTGELFFGEGSRLTVL.

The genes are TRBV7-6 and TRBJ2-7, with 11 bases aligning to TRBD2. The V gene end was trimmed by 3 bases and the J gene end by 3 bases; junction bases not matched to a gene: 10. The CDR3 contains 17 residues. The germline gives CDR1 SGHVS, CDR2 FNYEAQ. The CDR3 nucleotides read TGTGCCAGCAGCTTCCCCAGTACGGGACTAGCGGACTACGAGCAGTACTTC. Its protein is CASSFPSTGLADYEQYF. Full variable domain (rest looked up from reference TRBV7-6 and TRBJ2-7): GAGVSQSPRYKVTKRGQDVALRCDPISGHVSLYWYRQALGQGPEFLTYFNYEAQQDKSGLPNDRFSAERPEGSISTLTIQRTEQRDSAMYRCASSFPSTGLADYEQYFGPGTRLTVT.

The CDR3 sequence is CAISDWPRDQPQHF. CDR3 sequence (DNA): TGTGCCATCAGTGATTGGCCCAGGGATCAGCCCCAGCATTTT. This chain uses TRBV10-3 with TRBJ1-5, with D possibly being TRBD1 (5 bases). From germline, CDR1 is ENHRY and CDR2 SYGVKD. Trimming cost V 3 bases and J 5 bases, with 11 bases left between them. The CDR3 has 14 amino acids.

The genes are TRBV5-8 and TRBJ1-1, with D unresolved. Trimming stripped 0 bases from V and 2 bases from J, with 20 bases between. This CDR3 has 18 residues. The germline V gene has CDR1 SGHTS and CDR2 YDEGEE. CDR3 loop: CASSLAAGSNIYNTEAFF. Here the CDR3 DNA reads TGTGCCAGCAGCTTGGCCGCGGGATCAAACATTTATAACACTGAAGCTTTCTTT. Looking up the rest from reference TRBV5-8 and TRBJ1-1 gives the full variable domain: EAGVTQSPTHLIKTRGQQATLRCSPISGHTSVYWYQQALGLGLQFLLWYDEGEERNRGNFPPRFSGRQFPNYSSELNVNALELEDSALYLCASSLAAGSNIYNTEAFFGQGTRLTVV.

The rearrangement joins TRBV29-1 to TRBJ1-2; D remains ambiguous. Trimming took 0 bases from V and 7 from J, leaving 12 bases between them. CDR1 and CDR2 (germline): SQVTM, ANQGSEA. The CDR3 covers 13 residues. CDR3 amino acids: CSVEDQTAGGYTF. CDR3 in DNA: TGCAGCGTTGAAGATCAGACGGCAGGTGGCTACACCTTC.

The DNA of the CDR3 is TGCGCCAGCAGTGAGTCGGAGGGGGCCGCCGAGGTGGAAGCTTTCTTT. It translates to CASSESEGAAEVEAFF. This chain links TRBV10-1 with TRBJ1-1, with 7 bases aligning to TRBD1. J was trimmed by 8 bases and V by 0 bases; bases with no gene match: 12. The germline V gene has CDR1 WNHNN and CDR2 SYGVQD (reference sequence). This CDR3 region has 16 residues.

The CDR3 reads CASSELLGRGGTEAFF. DNA of the CDR3: TGTGCCAGCAGTGAATTACTGGGACGGGGAGGGACTGAAGCTTTCTTT. The gene calls are TRBV6-1 and TRBJ1-1, with D maybe TRBD1 (5 bases). CDR3 length: 16 amino acids. With 2 bases removed from V and 5 bases from J, the gap between germline ends came to 18 bases. The germline CDR1 and CDR2 sequences are MNHNS and SASEGT.